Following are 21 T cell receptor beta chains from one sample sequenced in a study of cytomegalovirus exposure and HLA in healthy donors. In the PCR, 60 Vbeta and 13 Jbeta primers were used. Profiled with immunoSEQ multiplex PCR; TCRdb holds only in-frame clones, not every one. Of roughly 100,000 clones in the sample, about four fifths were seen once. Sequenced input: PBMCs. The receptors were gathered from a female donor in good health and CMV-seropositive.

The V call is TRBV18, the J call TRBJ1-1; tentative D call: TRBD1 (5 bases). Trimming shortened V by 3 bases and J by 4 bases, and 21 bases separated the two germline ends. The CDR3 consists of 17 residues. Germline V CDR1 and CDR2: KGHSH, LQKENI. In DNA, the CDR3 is TGTGCCAGCTCACCCATAGTATGGGAGTACGGGGGCACTGAAGCTTTCTTT. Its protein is CASSPIVWEYGGTEAFF.

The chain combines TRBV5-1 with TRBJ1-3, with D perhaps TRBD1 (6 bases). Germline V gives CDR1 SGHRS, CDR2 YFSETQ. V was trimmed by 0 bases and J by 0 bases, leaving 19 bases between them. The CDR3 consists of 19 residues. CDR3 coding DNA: TGCGCCAGCAGCTTGGACTACGCGGTGACAGGAGACTCTGGAAACACCATATATTTT. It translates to CASSLDYAVTGDSGNTIYF.

The CDR3 nucleotides are TGTGCCAGCAGTACCGGCCCAAAAAACAGGGGTCGGGTCAATGAGCAGTTCTTC. Its protein is CASSTGPKNRGRVNEQFF. The V call is TRBV27, the J call TRBJ2-1, with 7 nucleotides matching TRBD1. The CDR3 has 18 residues. Germline CDR1 is MNHEY and CDR2 is SMNVEV (reference sequence). J lost 6 bases, V lost 5 bases, and 19 bases had no gene match.

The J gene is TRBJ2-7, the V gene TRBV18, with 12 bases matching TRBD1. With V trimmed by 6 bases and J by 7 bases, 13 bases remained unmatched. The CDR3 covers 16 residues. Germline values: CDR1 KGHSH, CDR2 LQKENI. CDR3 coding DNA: TGTGCCAGCTCTCAAGATCGGGGACAGGGGGCAAAGGAGCAGTACTTC. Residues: CASSQDRGQGAKEQYF. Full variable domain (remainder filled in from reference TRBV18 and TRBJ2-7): NAGVMQNPRHLVRRRGQEARLRCSPMKGHSHVYWYRQLPEEGLKFMVYLQKENIIDESGMPKERFSAEFPKEGPSILRIQQVVRGDSAAYFCASSQDRGQGAKEQYFGPGTRLTVT.

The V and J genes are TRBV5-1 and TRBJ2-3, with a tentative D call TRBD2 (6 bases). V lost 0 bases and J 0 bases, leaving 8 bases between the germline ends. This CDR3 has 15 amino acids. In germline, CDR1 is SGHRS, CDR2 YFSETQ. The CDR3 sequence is CASSLDGTSTDTQYF. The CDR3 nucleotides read TGCGCCAGCAGCTTGGACGGGACTAGCACAGATACGCAGTATTTT.

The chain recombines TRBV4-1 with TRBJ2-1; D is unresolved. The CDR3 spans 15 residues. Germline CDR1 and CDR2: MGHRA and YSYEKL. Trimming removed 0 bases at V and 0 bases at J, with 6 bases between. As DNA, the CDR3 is TGCGCCAGCAGCCAAGATATGAGCTCCTACAATGAGCAGTTCTTC. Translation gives CASSQDMSSYNEQFF.

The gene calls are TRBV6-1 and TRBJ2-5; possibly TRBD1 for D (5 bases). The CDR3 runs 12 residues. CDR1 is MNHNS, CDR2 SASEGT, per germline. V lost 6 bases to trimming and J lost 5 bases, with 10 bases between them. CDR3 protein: CASRRTRETQYF. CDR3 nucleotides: TGTGCCAGCAGACGGACACGGGAGACCCAGTACTTC.

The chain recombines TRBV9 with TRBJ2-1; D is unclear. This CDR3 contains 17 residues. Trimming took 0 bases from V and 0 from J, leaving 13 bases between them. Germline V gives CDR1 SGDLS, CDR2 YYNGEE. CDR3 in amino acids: CASSVGGGLLSYNEQFF. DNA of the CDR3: TGTGCCAGCAGCGTAGGAGGTGGCCTGCTCTCCTACAATGAGCAGTTCTTC.

The CDR3 nucleotides read TGTGCCAGCAGTGAATCGACAGGGCTGGACTACGAGCAGTACTTC. This codes for CASSESTGLDYEQYF. This chain uses TRBV6-1 with TRBJ2-7, with TRBD1 matching over 7 bases. Germline V gene lookup returns CDR1 MNHNS and CDR2 SASEGT. V shed 2 bases, J shed 3 bases, and the junction held 7 bases outside the gene matches. The CDR3 is made up of 15 amino acids.

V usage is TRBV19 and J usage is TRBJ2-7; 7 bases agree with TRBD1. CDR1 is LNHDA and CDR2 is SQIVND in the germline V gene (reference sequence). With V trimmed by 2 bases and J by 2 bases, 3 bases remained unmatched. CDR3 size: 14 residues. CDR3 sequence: CASSITDRAYEQYF. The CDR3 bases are TGTGCCAGTAGTATAACCGACAGGGCCTACGAGCAGTACTTC.

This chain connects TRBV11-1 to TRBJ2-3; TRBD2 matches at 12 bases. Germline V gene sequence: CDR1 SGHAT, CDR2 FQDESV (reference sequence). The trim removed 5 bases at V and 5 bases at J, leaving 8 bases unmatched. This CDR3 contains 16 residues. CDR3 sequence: CASSPRLAGVEDTQYF. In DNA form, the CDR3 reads TGTGCCAGCAGCCCCCGACTAGCGGGAGTTGAAGATACGCAGTATTTT. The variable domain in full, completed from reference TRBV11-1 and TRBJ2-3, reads EAEVAQSPRYKITEKSQAVAFWCDPISGHATLYWYRQILGQGPELLVQFQDESVVDDSQLPKDRFSAERLKGVDSTLKIQPAELGDSAMYLCASSPRLAGVEDTQYFGPGTRLTVL.

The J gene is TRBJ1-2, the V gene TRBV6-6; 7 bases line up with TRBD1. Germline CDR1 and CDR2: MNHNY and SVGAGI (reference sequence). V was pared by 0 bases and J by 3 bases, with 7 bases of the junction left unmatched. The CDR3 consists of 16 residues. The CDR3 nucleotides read TGTGCCAGCAGTTACTCTGACAGGGAGAAGTACTATGGCTACACCTTC. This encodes CASSYSDREKYYGYTF.

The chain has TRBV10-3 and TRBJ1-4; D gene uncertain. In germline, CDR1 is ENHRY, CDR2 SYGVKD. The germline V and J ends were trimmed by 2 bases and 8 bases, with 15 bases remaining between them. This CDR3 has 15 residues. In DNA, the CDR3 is TGTGCCATCAGTGAGGCAGGCAGAGTGACAGAAAAACTGTTTTTT. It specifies CAISEAGRVTEKLFF.

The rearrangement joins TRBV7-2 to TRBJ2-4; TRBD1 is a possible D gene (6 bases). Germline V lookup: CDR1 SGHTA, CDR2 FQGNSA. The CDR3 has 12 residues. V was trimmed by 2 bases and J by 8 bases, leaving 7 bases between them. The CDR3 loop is CASSLPGDIQYF. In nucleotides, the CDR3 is TGTGCCAGCAGCTTACCAGGGGACATTCAGTACTTC.

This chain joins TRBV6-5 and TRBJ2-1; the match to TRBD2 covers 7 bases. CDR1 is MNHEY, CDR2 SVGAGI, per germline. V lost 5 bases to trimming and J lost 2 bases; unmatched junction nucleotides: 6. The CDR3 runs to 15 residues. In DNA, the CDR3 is TGTGCCAGCAGTCGACTAGCCCCCACCTACAATGAGCAGTTCTTC. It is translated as CASSRLAPTYNEQFF.

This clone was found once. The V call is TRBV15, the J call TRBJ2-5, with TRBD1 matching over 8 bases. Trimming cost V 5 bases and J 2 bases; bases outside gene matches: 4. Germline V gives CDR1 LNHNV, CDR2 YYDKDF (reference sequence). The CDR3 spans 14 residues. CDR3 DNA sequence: TGTGCCACCAGCCCGACAGGGGATCAAGAGACCCAGTACTTC. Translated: CATSPTGDQETQYF.

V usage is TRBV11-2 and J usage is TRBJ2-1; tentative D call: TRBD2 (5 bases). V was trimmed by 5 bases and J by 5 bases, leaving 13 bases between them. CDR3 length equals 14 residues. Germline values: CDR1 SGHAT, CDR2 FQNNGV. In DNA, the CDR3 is TGTGCCAGCAGCGGGTTTGAGGGTCACAATGAGCAGTTCTTC. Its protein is CASSGFEGHNEQFF.

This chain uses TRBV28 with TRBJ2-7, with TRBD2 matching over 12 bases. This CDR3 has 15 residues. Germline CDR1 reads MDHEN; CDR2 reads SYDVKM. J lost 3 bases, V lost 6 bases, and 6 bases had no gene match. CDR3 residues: CASRLTSGGFYEQYF. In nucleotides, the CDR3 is TGTGCCAGCAGGTTGACTAGCGGGGGATTCTACGAGCAGTACTTC.

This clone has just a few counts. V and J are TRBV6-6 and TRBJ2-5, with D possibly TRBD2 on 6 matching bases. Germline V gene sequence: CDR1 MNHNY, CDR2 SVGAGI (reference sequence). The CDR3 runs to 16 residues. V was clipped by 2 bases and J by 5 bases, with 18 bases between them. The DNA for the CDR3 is TGTGCCAGCAGTTACGACCGACGAGTGGGAGGCGAGACCCAGTACTTC. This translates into CASSYDRRVGGETQYF.

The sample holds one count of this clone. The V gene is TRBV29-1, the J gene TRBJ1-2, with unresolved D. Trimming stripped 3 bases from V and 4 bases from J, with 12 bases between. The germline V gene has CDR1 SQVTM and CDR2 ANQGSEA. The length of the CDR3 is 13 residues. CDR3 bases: TGCAGCGTTGAGTCTGGGCCAGGCTATGGCTACACCTTC. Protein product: CSVESGPGYGYTF. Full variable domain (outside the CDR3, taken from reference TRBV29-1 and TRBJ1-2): SAVISQKPSRDICQRGTSLTIQCQVDSQVTMMFWYRQQPGQSLTLIATANQGSEATYESGFVIDKFPISRPNLTFSTLTVSNMSPEDSSIYLCSVESGPGYGYTFGSGTRLTVV.

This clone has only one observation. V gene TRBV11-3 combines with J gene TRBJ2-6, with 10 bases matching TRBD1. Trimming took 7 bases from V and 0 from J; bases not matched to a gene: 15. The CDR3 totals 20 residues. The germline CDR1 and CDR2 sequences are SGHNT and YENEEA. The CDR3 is CASTRQGAQTTHSGANVLTF. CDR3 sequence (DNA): TGTGCCAGCACCCGACAGGGGGCACAGACAACCCACTCTGGGGCCAACGTCCTGACTTTC.